The following is a T cell receptor (beta chain) sequence with its context. Its antigen is undetermined. This sample was included in a study of monozygotic twins with inflammatory bowel disease. It was from whole blood, with no T cell sorting, that total RNA was isolated. Eight separate reactions per sample served to make cDNA. TCRdb re-called the 5' RACE reads; one entry per CDR3 protein, DNA not given. This sample lists 300,000 to 450,000 distinct CDR3 sequences; its ten largest clones have about 2.5%. CDR1 is SGHDN and CDR2 is FVKESK in the germline V gene. The CDR3 sequence is 16 residues long. Notes on the study in general: Among IBD patients, fewer clonotypes were shared with others than among healthy twins, especially with disease activity. TCRbeta inverse Simpson diversity was decreased in IBD patients versus healthy co-twins.

J is TRBJ1-1 and V is TRBV14; the TCRdb call, TRBD1, lacks DNA for checking. The TCR sequence derives from a human donor with ulcerative colitis or Crohn's disease, or a healthy co-twin of an affected twin (not recorded which). The source material was blood. CDR3 sequence: CASSPRTGGPNTEAFF.